This T cell receptor (beta chain) was recovered during a study of shared clonotypes between healthy human individuals. This table comes from immunoSEQ multiplex PCR, and its TCRdb copy is limited to in-frame clones, with some not included. Of about 340,000 clones detected, around 67% appear once; the ten largest clones hold 10%. The TCR was taken from a man aged 25-45 years in good health. The sample consisted of memory CD4+ T cells sorted from blood. Subset of the sample: CD45RA-negative fraction.

CDR3 bases: TGTGCCAGCAGCTTATCCCCCGGCCCGGATACGCAGTATTTT. Translating it yields CASSLSPGPDTQYF. The V gene is TRBV11-1, the J gene TRBJ2-3; no definite D call. Germline CDR1 is SGHAT and CDR2 is FQDESV (reference sequence). The ends were cut back, 2 bases at V and 6 bases at J, with 12 bases in the middle. The CDR3 runs 14 residues.